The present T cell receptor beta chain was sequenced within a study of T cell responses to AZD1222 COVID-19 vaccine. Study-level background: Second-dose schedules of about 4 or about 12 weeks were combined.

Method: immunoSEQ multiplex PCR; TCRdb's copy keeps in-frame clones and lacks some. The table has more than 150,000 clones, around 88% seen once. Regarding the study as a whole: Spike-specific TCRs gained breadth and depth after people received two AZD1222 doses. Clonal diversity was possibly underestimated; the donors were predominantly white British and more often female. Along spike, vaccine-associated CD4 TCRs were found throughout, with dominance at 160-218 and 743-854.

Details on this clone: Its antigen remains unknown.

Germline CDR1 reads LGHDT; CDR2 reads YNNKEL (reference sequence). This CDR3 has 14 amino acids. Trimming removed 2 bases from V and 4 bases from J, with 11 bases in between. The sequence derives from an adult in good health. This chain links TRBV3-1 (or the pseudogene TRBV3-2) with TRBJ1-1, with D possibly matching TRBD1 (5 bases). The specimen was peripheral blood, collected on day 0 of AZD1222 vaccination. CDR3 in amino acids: CASSQRGSSTEAFF. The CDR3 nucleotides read TGTGCCAGCAGCCAACGGGGGTCGAGCACTGAAGCTTTCTTT.